This is a list of T cell receptor beta chains from one sample in a study of blood T cell repertoires in COVID-19. Produced via immunoSEQ multiplex PCR; TCRdb's table is partial and in-frame only. The sample lists roughly 150,000 clones, 75% to 90% occurring once. Sequenced sample: peripheral blood. The origin of the receptors is an elderly woman with acute or convalescent COVID-19. Each CDR3 is given with its conserved first and last residue. D genes are given only for firm matches. Some rows mark clone size as missing; the rest say once, few, many or name a class of expanded clone.

v_call	clone_size	d_call	j_call	cdr3_length	cdr3_aa	cdr3_nt
TRBV14	-	TRBD1	TRBJ2-2	15	CASSPRQGNTGELFF	TGTGCCAGCAGCCCCCGACAGGGGAACACCGGGGAGCTGTTTTTT
TRBV6-6	-	-	TRBJ1-5	13	CATTGVNNQPQHF	TGTGCCACTACGGGGGTGAACAATCAGCCCCAGCATTTT
TRBV28	once	-	TRBJ2-3	14	CASSLDGYTDTQYF	TGTGCCAGCAGTTTAGACGGGTACACAGATACGCAGTATTTT
TRBV9	-	TRBD1	TRBJ2-7	18	CASSVSPMGDRSSYEQYF	TGTGCCAGCAGCGTATCCCCCATGGGGGACAGGAGCTCCTACGAGCAGTACTTC
TRBV27	-	-	TRBJ2-1	15	CASTWGRGVYNEQFF	TGTGCCAGCACCTGGGGCAGGGGGGTTTACAATGAGCAGTTCTTC
TRBV29-1	once	-	TRBJ2-5	12	CSVEFGQETQYF	TGCAGCGTTGAATTTGGTCAGGAGACCCAGTACTTC
TRBV11-3	-	TRBD2	TRBJ2-1	17	CASSLDRLAGARSEQFF	TGTGCCAGCAGCTTAGACCGACTAGCGGGAGCAAGGAGTGAGCAGTTCTTC
TRBV11-2	-	TRBD2	TRBJ2-7	19	CASSLDRGGGRYSSYEQYF	TGTGCCAGCAGCTTAGACCGTGGCGGGGGGCGGTACTCGTCCTACGAGCAGTACTTC
TRBV19	-	TRBD1	TRBJ2-5	14	CASSIETGVATQYF	TGTGCCAGTAGTATTGAGACAGGGGTTGCGACCCAGTACTTC
TRBV2	-	-	TRBJ1-1	13	CASSTDSNTEAFF	TGTGCCAGCAGTACTGATTCGAACACTGAAGCTTTCTTT
TRBV14	once	-	TRBJ2-1	14	CASSQASGLHEQFF	TGTGCCAGCAGCCAAGCGTCGGGGTTGCATGAGCAGTTCTTC
TRBV5-4	-	-	TRBJ1-4	16	CASSSPDGTTNEKLFF	TGTGCCAGCAGCTCCCCTGACGGGACAACTAATGAAAAACTGTTTTTT